This entry lists 26 T cell receptor beta chains sequenced from one sample in a study of cytomegalovirus exposure and HLA in healthy donors. 60 Vbeta and 13 Jbeta primers were used in PCR. Some clones are missing from TCRdb's copy, which holds only in-frame ones; the method was immunoSEQ multiplex PCR. Of 70,000 to 100,000 clones in the sample, 75% to 85% were seen once. What was sequenced was PBMCs. These receptors came from a man aged 18 to 30 in good health and CMV-seronegative.

This clone is a singleton in its sample. The chain is built from TRBV18 and TRBJ1-6; 10 bases align to TRBD1. With V trimmed by 4 bases and J by 9 bases, 9 bases remained unmatched. The CDR3 runs 16 residues. Germline values: CDR1 KGHSH, CDR2 LQKENI. The CDR3 bases are TGTGCCAGCTCACGGGCAGGGACAGGGGATGCTTCACCCCTCCACTTT. Its translation: CASSRAGTGDASPLHF.

This chain uses TRBV6-1 with TRBJ2-5, with D possibly matching TRBD1 (8 bases). Trimming left V 2 bases short and J 4 bases short, with 17 bases between. The germline CDR1 and CDR2 sequences are MNHNS and SASEGT. CDR3 size: 16 residues. The CDR3 sequence is CASSEYNRGGLETQYF. The DNA for the CDR3 is TGTGCCAGCAGTGAATACAACAGGGGGGGATTAGAGACCCAGTACTTC.

The chain uses TRBV12-5 and TRBJ1-1; TRBD1 might be the D (5 bases). Germline CDR1 is LGHNT and CDR2 is FRNRAP. Trimming cost V 0 bases and J 3 bases, with 11 bases left between them. The CDR3 has 15 residues. CDR3 nucleotide sequence: TGTGCTAGTGGTTTGGTAGGGGTAGGGGACACTGAAGCTTTCTTT. Translating gives CASGLVGVGDTEAFF. Full variable domain (missing parts from reference TRBV12-5 and TRBJ1-1): DARVTQTPRHKVTEMGQEVTMRCQPILGHNTVFWYRQTMMQGLELLAYFRNRAPLDDSGMPKDRFSAEMPDATLATLKIQPSEPRDSAVYFCASGLVGVGDTEAFFGQGTRLTVV.

V usage is TRBV19 and J usage is TRBJ2-2; 9 positions agree with TRBD2. V shed 10 bases and J 6 bases; nucleotides not matched to a gene: 12. Germline V gene lookup returns CDR1 LNHDA and CDR2 SQIVND (reference sequence). This CDR3 spans 15 amino acids. The CDR3 bases are TGTGCCACGAAAACCGGGACTAGCAGCTCCGGGGAGCTGTTTTTT. It specifies CATKTGTSSSGELFF. The whole variable domain, remainder taken from reference TRBV19 and TRBJ2-2, is DGGITQSPKYLFRKEGQNVTLSCEQNLNHDAMYWYRQDPGQGLRLIYYSQIVNDFQKGDIAEGYSVSREKKESFPLTVTSAQKNPTAFYLCATKTGTSSSGELFFGEGSRLTVL.

This chain joins TRBV7-2 and TRBJ1-6, with D possibly TRBD1 on 5 matching bases. Trimming removed 4 bases at V and 9 bases at J, with 16 bases between. Germline V lookup: CDR1 SGHTA, CDR2 FQGNSA. The CDR3 is 15 amino acids. CDR3 DNA sequence: TGTGCCAGCAGCTCGAGTCTCTTTCAGGGTTCACCCCTCCACTTT. Translating gives CASSSSLFQGSPLHF. The entire variable domain, with the rest obtained from reference TRBV7-2 and TRBJ1-6, is as follows: GAGVSQSPSNKVTEKGKDVELRCDPISGHTALYWYRQSLGQGLEFLIYFQGNSAPDKSGLPSDRFSAERTGGSVSTLTIQRTQQEDSAVYLCASSSSLFQGSPLHFGNGTRLTVT.

The chain uses TRBV19 and TRBJ2-2; D is perhaps TRBD1 (5 bases). V was trimmed by 3 bases and J by 6 bases, leaving 11 bases between them. The CDR3 extends over 14 amino acids. Germline V gene sequence: CDR1 LNHDA, CDR2 SQIVND (reference sequence). The CDR3 DNA follows: TGTGCCAGTAGTATTCAGGGCATGCCCGGGGAGCTGTTTTTT. Its protein is CASSIQGMPGELFF.

CDR3 residues: CASSAIRGRAGELFF. As DNA, the CDR3 is TGTGCCAGCAGTGCAATCAGGGGGCGGGCCGGGGAGCTGTTTTTT. The V and J genes are TRBV6-1 and TRBJ2-2; 8 bases line up with TRBD1. The CDR3 is 15 residues long. The V gene end was trimmed by 4 bases and the J gene end by 6 bases; junction bases not matched to a gene: 7. CDR1 MNHNS and CDR2 SASEGT come from the germline V gene.

This clone has a single count. V usage is TRBV7-6 and J usage is TRBJ1-3; D gene uncertain. V lost 5 bases, J lost 1 base, and 15 bases lay in between. The CDR3 contains 16 residues. Germline-derived CDR1 and CDR2 are SGHVS and FNYEAQ. The DNA for the CDR3 is TGTGCCAGCAGCCGCAACCGACGGGATTCTGGAAACACCATATATTTT. Protein: CASSRNRRDSGNTIYF.

This chain joins TRBV9 and TRBJ2-2; D might be TRBD1 (5 bases). Per the germline V gene, CDR1 is SGDLS and CDR2 is YYNGEE. V lost 0 bases and J 0 bases, leaving 6 bases between the germline ends. This CDR3 spans 15 amino acids. CDR3 protein: CASSVEGPNTGELFF. Written as DNA, the CDR3 is TGTGCCAGCAGCGTAGAGGGGCCGAACACCGGGGAGCTGTTTTTT.

About this clone: The junction departs from the called germline gene at one end, perhaps through a read error. The chain employs TRBV7-9 and TRBJ1-1; no reliable D call. CDR3 length equals 12 residues. Per the germline V gene, CDR1 is SEHNR and CDR2 is FQNEAQ (reference sequence). CDR3 protein: CSSSGGNTEAFF. CDR3 coding DNA: TGTTCCAGCAGTGGAGGGAACACTGAAGCTTTCTTT.

The table lists this clone with a count of one. The V gene is TRBV28, the J gene TRBJ2-3, with D possibly matching TRBD2 (7 bases). Germline V CDR1 and CDR2: MDHEN, SYDVKM. CDR3 length: 14 residues. The germline V and J ends were trimmed by 10 bases and 0 bases, with 14 bases remaining between them. The CDR3 protein is CAIGGGASTDTQYF. The DNA of the CDR3 is TGTGCCATCGGTGGGGGGGCTAGCACAGATACGCAGTATTTT.

This clone was picked up a small number of times. This chain joins TRBV10-3 and TRBJ2-1, with 10 bases identical to TRBD2. Germline values: CDR1 ENHRY, CDR2 SYGVKD. V was clipped by 4 bases and J by 10 bases; unmatched bases: 16. This CDR3 has 17 amino acids. The CDR3 reads CAISGLGGLAGAGEQFF. CDR3 sequence (DNA): TGTGCCATCAGTGGTTTGGGAGGGCTAGCGGGGGCAGGGGAGCAGTTCTTC.

This chain uses TRBV5-1 with TRBJ2-5; 8 nucleotides agree with TRBD2. The CDR3 runs 15 residues. Germline CDR1 reads SGHRS; CDR2 reads YFSETQ. The V gene end was trimmed by 4 bases and the J gene end by 3 bases; junction bases not matched to a gene: 8. The CDR3 DNA reads as TGCGCCAGCAGCCCTCCCTCAGCGGGGGAAGAGACCCAGTACTTC. Translation: CASSPPSAGEETQYF.

The gene calls are TRBV13 and TRBJ2-3; no definite D call. The CDR3 has 14 amino acids. Germline loops: CDR1 PRHDT, CDR2 FYEKMQ (reference sequence). The V end lost 5 bases, the J end lost 0 bases, and 9 bases lay between the germline ends. In DNA, the CDR3 is TGTGCCAGCAGCGAGACACCTAGCACAGATACGCAGTATTTT. It encodes CASSETPSTDTQYF.

About this clone itself: The same CDR3 is also encoded by other DNA sequences in this sample. The chain couples TRBV18 to TRBJ1-1; tentatively, D is TRBD1 (5 bases). The CDR3 sequence is 13 residues long. CDR1 and CDR2 (germline): KGHSH, LQKENI. V lost 2 bases to trimming and J lost 3 bases, with 7 bases between them. CDR3 DNA: TGTGCCAGCTCACCATTAGGGGACACTGAAGCTTTCTTT. Translating gives CASSPLGDTEAFF. Full variable domain (rest looked up from reference TRBV18 and TRBJ1-1): NAGVMQNPRHLVRRRGQEARLRCSPMKGHSHVYWYRQLPEEGLKFMVYLQKENIIDESGMPKERFSAEFPKEGPSILRIQQVVRGDSAAYFCASSPLGDTEAFFGQGTRLTVV.

This clone was counted a few times. The CDR3 coding sequence is TGCGCCAGCAGCTTGGGCAGGTCCTACGAGCAGTACTTC. Its translation: CASSLGRSYEQYF. V gene TRBV5-1 combines with J gene TRBJ2-7; D remains unclear. Trimming took off 0 bases at V and 1 base at J, with 5 bases between the two ends. The germline V gene encodes CDR1 SGHRS and CDR2 YFSETQ. The CDR3 runs to 13 residues.

The chain recombines TRBV30 with TRBJ2-1; D gene ambiguous. The CDR3 spans 14 residues. V lost 2 bases to trimming and J lost 3 bases, with 11 bases between them. Germline V gives CDR1 GTSNPN, CDR2 SVGIG (reference sequence). CDR3 nucleotides: TGTGCCTGGAGTCGTACAAACAGCTACAATGAGCAGTTCTTC. It encodes CAWSRTNSYNEQFF.

The chain employs TRBV7-8 and TRBJ1-5, with a possible D match to TRBD1 (5 bases). The CDR3 has 15 amino acids. V was clipped by 1 base and J by 3 bases, with 10 bases between them. CDR1 SGHVS and CDR2 FQNEAQ come from the germline V gene. The CDR3 sequence: CASSLGGPHNQPQHF. CDR3 nucleotides: TGTGCCAGCAGCTTAGGGGGCCCGCACAATCAGCCCCAGCATTTT. Drawing the rest from reference TRBV7-8 and TRBJ1-5, the complete variable domain is GAGVSQSPRYKVAKRGQDVALRCDPISGHVSLFWYQQALGQGPEFLTYFQNEAQLDKSGLPSDRFFAERPEGSVSTLKIQRTQQEDSAVYLCASSLGGPHNQPQHFGDGTRLSIL.

The J gene is TRBJ1-1, the V gene TRBV11-1, with D possibly matching TRBD1 (5 bases). V gave up 0 bases and J gave up 4 bases, with 9 bases separating them. CDR3 length equals 14 residues. Germline V gives CDR1 SGHAT, CDR2 FQDESV (reference sequence). As DNA, the CDR3 is TGTGCCAGCAGCTTAGCAGGAGGGGCCACTGAAGCTTTCTTT. Its translation is CASSLAGGATEAFF.

This clone was seen only once. J is TRBJ1-1 and V is TRBV5-1, with D possibly being TRBD1 (6 bases). Per the germline V gene, CDR1 is SGHRS and CDR2 is YFSETQ. Trimming pared 4 bases from V and 4 bases from J, leaving 11 bases between. The CDR3 has 13 amino acids. The DNA of the CDR3 is TGCGCCAGCAGCGCGACAGGAGGCACTGAAGCTTTCTTT. It encodes CASSATGGTEAFF.

The V and J genes are TRBV7-6 and TRBJ1-4; D possibly corresponds to TRBD1 (5 bases). Trimming removed 5 bases at V and 0 bases at J, with 10 bases between. The CDR3 totals 15 residues. The germline CDR1 and CDR2 sequences are SGHVS and FNYEAQ. For the CDR3, the DNA is TGTGCCAGCAGCCCGCGGACAACAACTAATGAAAAACTGTTTTTT. It encodes CASSPRTTTNEKLFF.

The genes are TRBV10-3 and TRBJ1-6, with TRBD1 matching 9 bases. The junction had 6 bases not matched to a gene; V was cut back by 0 bases and J by 6 bases. This CDR3 is 17 amino acids long. Germline V lookup: CDR1 ENHRY, CDR2 SYGVKD. CDR3 bases: TGTGCCATCAGTGAGTCGCGGACAGGGGCCCGTAATTCACCCCTCCACTTT. Protein product: CAISESRTGARNSPLHF.

The table lists this clone with a few counts. The chain joins TRBV18 to TRBJ1-1, with 8 bases lining up with TRBD1. CDR3 length: 16 residues. Losses at the gene ends were 5 bases for V and 4 bases for J; bases not matched to a gene: 12. Germline CDR1 reads KGHSH; CDR2 reads LQKENI. The CDR3 spells CASSASRGQPFTEAFF. CDR3 DNA: TGTGCCAGCTCAGCGAGCAGGGGGCAACCCTTCACTGAAGCTTTCTTT.

The rearrangement links TRBV18 to TRBJ2-7, with 11 bases lining up with TRBD1. CDR1 and CDR2 from the germline V gene are KGHSH and LQKENI. V shed 5 bases, J shed 2 bases, and the junction held 5 bases outside the gene matches. The CDR3 has 15 amino acids. The CDR3 loop reads CASSGGQGETYEQYF. DNA of the CDR3: TGTGCCAGCTCAGGGGGACAGGGGGAGACCTACGAGCAGTACTTC. The full variable domain, in which reference TRBV18 and TRBJ2-7 provide the parts outside the CDR3, is NAGVMQNPRHLVRRRGQEARLRCSPMKGHSHVYWYRQLPEEGLKFMVYLQKENIIDESGMPKERFSAEFPKEGPSILRIQQVVRGDSAAYFCASSGGQGETYEQYFGPGTRLTVT.

The rearrangement joins TRBV7-7 to TRBJ2-2, with 7 bases identical to TRBD1. The CDR3 has 17 residues. Germline V gene sequence: CDR1 SSHAT, CDR2 FNYEAQ (reference sequence). V lost 2 bases, J lost 4 bases, and 10 bases stayed unmatched. This CDR3 is CASSLWSGRGSTGELFF. CDR3 sequence (DNA): TGTGCCAGCAGCTTATGGAGTGGCAGGGGGAGCACCGGGGAGCTGTTTTTT.

The CDR3: CASSYRGAEAFF. The CDR3 coding sequence is TGTGCCAGCAGTTACCGAGGCGCTGAAGCTTTCTTT. The J gene is TRBJ1-1, the V gene TRBV6-5; D is uncertain. The CDR3 runs to 12 residues. CDR1 is MNHEY and CDR2 is SVGAGI in the germline V gene. Trimming shortened V by 2 bases and J by 6 bases, and 7 bases separated the two germline ends.